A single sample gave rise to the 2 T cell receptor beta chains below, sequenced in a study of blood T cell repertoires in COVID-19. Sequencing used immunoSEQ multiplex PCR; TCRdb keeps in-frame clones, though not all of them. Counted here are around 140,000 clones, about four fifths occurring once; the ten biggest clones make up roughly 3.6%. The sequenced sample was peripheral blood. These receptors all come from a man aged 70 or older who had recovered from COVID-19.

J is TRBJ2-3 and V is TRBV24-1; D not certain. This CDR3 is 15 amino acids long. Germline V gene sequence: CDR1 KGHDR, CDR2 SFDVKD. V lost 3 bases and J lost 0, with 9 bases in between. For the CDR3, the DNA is TGTGCCACCAGTGATCCGCGAGTTAGCACAGATACGCAGTATTTT. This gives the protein CATSDPRVSTDTQYF.

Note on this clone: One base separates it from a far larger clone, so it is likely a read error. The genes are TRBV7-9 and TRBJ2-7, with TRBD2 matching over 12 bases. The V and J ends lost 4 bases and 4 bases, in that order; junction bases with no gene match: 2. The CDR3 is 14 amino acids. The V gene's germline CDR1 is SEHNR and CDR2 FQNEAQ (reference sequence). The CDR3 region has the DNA TGTGCCAGCAGCTCCGGGACTAGCGGGTACGAGCAGTACTTC. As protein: CASSSGTSGYEQYF. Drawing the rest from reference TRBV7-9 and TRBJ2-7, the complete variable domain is DTGVSQNPRHKITKRGQNVTFRCDPISEHNRLYWYRQTLGQGPEFLTYFQNEAQLEKSRLLSDRFSAERPKGSFSTLEIQRTEQGDSAMYLCASSSGTSGYEQYFGPGTRLTVT.